This TCR beta chain stems from a study of T cell repertoires in cytomegalovirus infection. This clonotype came up a few times. Its antigen is unknown. MiXCR, applied by TCRdb to the reads, yields one record per CDR3 protein. The data hold hundreds of thousands of distinct CDR3 sequences, with approximately 32% observed a single time. CDR3 length equals 16 residues. The germline gives CDR1 SGHVS, CDR2 FQNEAQ. Trimming at V came to 3 bases and at J to 6 bases, leaving 10 bases not matched to a gene. This receptor was identified in a human donor in good health (CMV status not recorded). Some clones in this sample may be carry-over from other donors' samples. The chain employs TRBV7-8 and TRBJ1-4; 7 bases agree with TRBD1. The specimen was cultured CD8+ T cells from PBMCs, collected from culture after CMV antigen stimulation. The CDR3 sequence: CASSFRSRGYDEKLFF. The CDR3, as DNA: TGTGCCAGCAGCTTTCGTAGCAGGGGGTATGATGAAAAACTGTTTTTT.